Listed below are T cell receptor beta chains from one sample, sequenced in a study of long-term antiretroviral therapy in people with HIV. The method was immunoSEQ multiplex PCR; TCRdb's version includes in-frame clones alone and lacks a portion of them. Of roughly 18,000 clones listed, 90% to 95% are singletons. The source material was unsorted PBMCs, sampled 3 years after starting antiretroviral therapy. The receptors come from a man aged 50-59 years with HIV. The CDR3 runs from the conserved cysteine through the conserved F or W. Fields, in order: CDR3 length, J gene, V gene, CDR3 protein.

len: 15; j_gene: TRBJ1-1; v_gene: TRBV6-5; CDR3aa: CASSYGTGGNTEAFF
len: 13; j_gene: TRBJ1-5; v_gene: TRBV29-1; CDR3aa: CSVGDGWGQPQHF
len: 16; j_gene: TRBJ2-7; v_gene: TRBV27; CDR3aa: CASSTQGAGVTYEQYF
len: 15; j_gene: TRBJ2-3; v_gene: TRBV27; CDR3aa: CASSLMGRVTDTQYF
len: 15; j_gene: TRBJ2-4; v_gene: TRBV27; CDR3aa: CASSWFGGAQNIQYF
len: 15; j_gene: TRBJ2-7; v_gene: TRBV5-1; CDR3aa: CASSWGGQVPYEQYF
len: 16; j_gene: TRBJ2-6; v_gene: TRBV28; CDR3aa: CASRRDSYSGANVLTF
len: 15; j_gene: TRBJ2-7; v_gene: TRBV27; CDR3aa: CASRPGQLSSYEQYF
len: 13; j_gene: TRBJ1-1; v_gene: TRBV2; CDR3aa: CASRGQGSTEAFF
len: 17; j_gene: TRBJ2-7; v_gene: TRBV10-3; CDR3aa: CAISESTLRDTSYEQYF
len: 15; j_gene: TRBJ1-1; v_gene: TRBV9; CDR3aa: CASSVATGGKTEAFF
len: 15; j_gene: TRBJ2-7; v_gene: TRBV29-1; CDR3aa: CSVEDGDTGTYEQYF
len: 14; j_gene: TRBJ2-7; v_gene: TRBV6-4; CDR3aa: CASSETGGSYEQYF
len: 14; j_gene: TRBJ2-1; v_gene: TRBV29-1; CDR3aa: CSVRDLLSYNEQFF
len: 17; j_gene: TRBJ1-2; v_gene: TRBV11-2; CDR3aa: CASRRPGQAKANYGYTF
len: 13; j_gene: TRBJ1-4; v_gene: TRBV15; CDR3aa: CATSVAGNEKLFF
len: 12; j_gene: TRBJ2-3; v_gene: TRBV27; CDR3aa: CASGHVTDTQYF
len: 15; j_gene: TRBJ2-6; v_gene: TRBV19; CDR3aa: CASSIVPSGANVLTF
len: 14; j_gene: TRBJ1-5; v_gene: TRBV9; CDR3aa: CASSTGLGGQPQHF
len: 16; j_gene: TRBJ2-3; v_gene: TRBV5-1; CDR3aa: CASSFTLAGGTDTQYF
len: 16; j_gene: TRBJ1-1; v_gene: TRBV5-1; CDR3aa: CASSPLGQGGGTEAFF
len: 15; j_gene: TRBJ2-1; v_gene: TRBV5-8; CDR3aa: CASSVTSGGGNEQFF
len: 16; j_gene: TRBJ2-7; v_gene: TRBV5-6; CDR3aa: CASSLSAGGKVFEQYF
len: 13; j_gene: TRBJ2-7; v_gene: TRBV15; CDR3aa: CATSLQVSYEQYF
len: 14; j_gene: TRBJ1-1; v_gene: TRBV30; CDR3aa: CAWSVNPGFTEAFF
len: 15; j_gene: TRBJ2-7; v_gene: TRBV6-1; CDR3aa: CASSESIGTEYEQYF
len: 16; j_gene: TRBJ2-3; v_gene: TRBV5-6; CDR3aa: CASSLGAGGLTDTQYF
len: 16; j_gene: TRBJ2-3; v_gene: TRBV7-9; CDR3aa: CASSLGYGDGTDTQYF
len: 18; j_gene: TRBJ1-1; v_gene: TRBV4-3; CDR3aa: CASSPTSDRGPMNTEAFF
len: 12; j_gene: TRBJ1-2; v_gene: TRBV10-3; CDR3aa: CAISETDYGYTF
len: 15; j_gene: TRBJ2-7; v_gene: TRBV7-6; CDR3aa: CASSVNRGNSYEQYF
len: 16; j_gene: TRBJ2-6; v_gene: TRBV27; CDR3aa: CASSPPGGAGANVLTF
len: 21; j_gene: TRBJ2-1; v_gene: TRBV19; CDR3aa: CASSMTPGTSGGFVSYNEQFF
len: 15; j_gene: TRBJ2-1; v_gene: TRBV9; CDR3aa: CASSVAEVSYNEQFF
len: 15; j_gene: TRBJ1-1; v_gene: TRBV6-1; CDR3aa: CASMRSEQAPLEAFF
len: 15; j_gene: TRBJ2-1; v_gene: TRBV4-2; CDR3aa: CASSSRDLPSNEQFF
len: 16; j_gene: TRBJ2-4; v_gene: TRBV4-3; CDR3aa: CASSQDIRQGSNIQYF
len: 15; j_gene: TRBJ2-1; v_gene: TRBV5-4; CDR3aa: CASSLGTPSYNEQFF
len: 14; j_gene: TRBJ1-1; v_gene: TRBV2; CDR3aa: CASSVGGRHTEAFF
len: 11; j_gene: TRBJ2-7; v_gene: TRBV30; CDR3aa: CAWSASYEQYF
len: 15; j_gene: TRBJ1-6; v_gene: TRBV2; CDR3aa: CASSGDRGYNSPLHF
len: 14; j_gene: TRBJ1-4; v_gene: TRBV4-2; CDR3aa: CASSRGQGAEKLFF
len: 12; j_gene: TRBJ1-1; v_gene: TRBV6-1; CDR3aa: CASSEKHSEAFF
len: 14; j_gene: TRBJ2-7; v_gene: TRBV19; CDR3aa: CASRGLAGSYEQYF
len: 15; j_gene: TRBJ2-1; v_gene: TRBV19; CDR3aa: CASRLAGGPHNEQFF
len: 15; j_gene: TRBJ2-3; v_gene: TRBV4-3; CDR3aa: CASSQVPSGTDTQYF